The 20 T cell receptor beta chains listed next were all sequenced from one sample in a study of T cells in localized non-small cell lung cancer. Clones were sequenced by immunoSEQ multiplex PCR, and TCRdb holds only the in-frame ones, with some missing. Of fewer than 35,000 clones in the sample, 90% to 95% were seen once. Sequencing was performed on PBMCs, taken before any cancer treatment. The source of these receptors is a man aged 35-75 years with stage II lung adenocarcinoma.

The rearrangement uses TRBV19 and TRBJ1-1; D unresolved. The V and J ends lost 5 bases and 1 base respectively, with 11 bases between them. CDR3 size: 14 residues. The germline CDR1 and CDR2 sequences are LNHDA and SQIVND (reference sequence). DNA of the CDR3: TGTGCCAGTAGTGCCCCTTGGGCGAACACTGAAGCTTTCTTT. Its translation: CASSAPWANTEAFF. Combining the CDR3 with reference TRBV19 and TRBJ1-1 gives the whole variable domain DGGITQSPKYLFRKEGQNVTLSCEQNLNHDAMYWYRQDPGQGLRLIYYSQIVNDFQKGDIAEGYSVSREKKESFPLTVTSAQKNPTAFYLCASSAPWANTEAFFGQGTRLTVV.

The chain joins TRBV11-2 to TRBJ2-1, with 11 bases lining up with TRBD1. After removal of 4 bases from V and 8 bases from J, the junction contained 7 bases not matched to a gene. CDR3 length: 15 residues. Germline V gene data show CDR1 as SGHAT and CDR2 as FQNNGV. The CDR3 here is CASSSPDRGQYEQFF. DNA of the CDR3: TGTGCCAGCAGCTCCCCGGACAGGGGGCAGTATGAGCAGTTCTTC. Full variable domain (remainder filled in from reference TRBV11-2 and TRBJ2-1): EAGVAQSPRYKIIEKRQSVAFWCNPISGHATLYWYQQILGQGPKLLIQFQNNGVVDDSQLPKDRFSAERLKGVDSTLKIQPAKLEDSAVYLCASSSPDRGQYEQFFGPGTRLTVL.

The chain is built from TRBV6-1 and TRBJ1-5; D remains ambiguous. This CDR3 has 14 amino acids. CDR1 is MNHNS and CDR2 is SASEGT in the germline V gene. V was clipped by 0 bases and J by 4 bases, with 7 bases between them. Here the CDR3 reads CASSEATQNQPQHF. The CDR3 coding sequence is TGTGCCAGCAGTGAAGCGACGCAGAATCAGCCCCAGCATTTT.

In nucleotides, the CDR3 is TGTGCCAGCAGCACCCCTACAGGGGAAGCTTTCTTT. Protein product: CASSTPTGEAFF. The genes are TRBV7-9 and TRBJ1-1, with D perhaps matching TRBD1 (6 bases). V shed 5 bases and J shed 8 bases, with 12 bases lying between them. CDR1 SEHNR and CDR2 FQNEAQ come from the germline V gene (reference sequence). CDR3 length: 12 residues.

The CDR3 here is CASSLGHRFATGELFF. The CDR3 nucleotides read TGTGCCAGCAGTCTGGGTCACCGATTTGCCACCGGGGAGCTGTTTTTT. V gene TRBV11-2 combines with J gene TRBJ2-2; D is undetermined. The germline V gene encodes CDR1 SGHAT and CDR2 FQNNGV. Trimming shortened V by 6 bases and J by 4 bases, and 18 bases separated the two germline ends. The CDR3 has 16 residues.

The V gene is TRBV7-9, the J gene TRBJ2-7; D might be TRBD1 (5 bases). This CDR3 comprises 14 residues. V shed 1 base and J shed 6 bases, with 13 bases lying between them. Germline-derived CDR1 and CDR2 are SEHNR and FQNEAQ (reference sequence). As DNA, the CDR3 is TGTGCCAGCAGCTTAGATCAGGGTTCGGGCGAGCAGTACTTC. Protein: CASSLDQGSGEQYF. Supplemented by reference TRBV7-9 and TRBJ2-7, the full variable domain reads DTGVSQNPRHKITKRGQNVTFRCDPISEHNRLYWYRQTLGQGPEFLTYFQNEAQLEKSRLLSDRFSAERPKGSFSTLEIQRTEQGDSAMYLCASSLDQGSGEQYFGPGTRLTVT.

This chain uses TRBV2 with TRBJ2-4, with unresolved D. V was trimmed by 2 bases and J by 8 bases, leaving 10 bases between them. The CDR3 is made up of 13 amino acids. CDR1 is SNHLY and CDR2 is FYNNEI in the germline V gene. CDR3 DNA: TGTGCCAGCAGTGAATCCGCGGTCCACATTCAGTACTTC. It is translated as CASSESAVHIQYF.

The chain combines TRBV18 with TRBJ1-2, with 7 bases identical to TRBD1. In germline, CDR1 is KGHSH, CDR2 LQKENI. V gave up 0 bases and J gave up 4 bases; unmatched junction bases: 5. This CDR3 has 15 residues. CDR3 DNA: TGTGCCAGCTCACCACCCATGACAGGGACCTATGGCTACACCTTC. Translated: CASSPPMTGTYGYTF.

The chain recombines TRBV5-4 with TRBJ2-4, with 7 bases lining up with TRBD1. V gave up 4 bases and J gave up 0 bases; unmatched junction bases: 7. This CDR3 has 16 amino acids. Per germline, CDR1 SGHNT and CDR2 YYREEE (reference sequence). Written as DNA, the CDR3 is TGTGCCAGCAGCCTCGGGACAGCTTTAGCCAAAAACATTCAGTACTTC. Amino acids: CASSLGTALAKNIQYF.

For the CDR3, the DNA is TGTGCCAGCAGCTTAAGTCTGGGGCTCCACGAGCAGTACTTC. Protein: CASSLSLGLHEQYF. The chain is built from TRBV7-8 and TRBJ2-7, with a weak D call TRBD1 (5 bases). V lost 2 bases, J lost 5 bases, and 13 bases lay in between. This CDR3 is 14 amino acids long. Germline CDR1 and CDR2: SGHVS and FQNEAQ.

V gene TRBV10-3 combines with J gene TRBJ2-3, with TRBD1 matching over 9 bases. The germline CDR1 and CDR2 sequences are ENHRY and SYGVKD. The CDR3 contains 15 residues. V lost 7 bases, J lost 0 bases, and 5 bases stayed unmatched. The CDR3: CAITRDRESTDTQYF. In nucleotides, the CDR3 is TGTGCCATCACTAGGGACAGGGAAAGCACAGATACGCAGTATTTT.

The rearrangement joins TRBV6-4 to TRBJ2-3; no firm D call. The CDR3 spans 15 residues. Germline V gives CDR1 MRHNA, CDR2 SNTAGT. With 8 bases removed from V and 5 bases from J, the gap between germline ends came to 20 bases. As DNA, the CDR3 is TGTGCCAGCCACCGATGGCTGGGTCTGGAAGATACGCAGTATTTT. Its protein product is CASHRWLGLEDTQYF.

This clone was picked up one time. The chain recombines TRBV14 with TRBJ2-1; TRBD2 matches at 7 bases. This CDR3 has 15 amino acids. J was trimmed by 6 bases and V by 5 bases; bases with no gene match: 10. The germline gives CDR1 SGHDN, CDR2 FVKESK. DNA for the CDR3: TGTGCCAGCAGCGTTACGGCGGGAGCTGGCAATGAGCAGTTCTTC. Amino acids: CASSVTAGAGNEQFF.

V gene TRBV28 combines with J gene TRBJ2-7; perhaps TRBD1 as D (5 bases). The CDR3 runs 13 residues. V lost 6 bases and J 6 bases, leaving 15 bases between the germline ends. Germline CDR1 and CDR2: MDHEN and SYDVKM. Here the CDR3 DNA reads TGTGCCAGCAGCCCGGTAGGACACCTCGAGCAGTACTTC. It specifies CASSPVGHLEQYF.

The chain combines TRBV18 with TRBJ2-5; 8 nucleotides agree with TRBD2. CDR1 is KGHSH and CDR2 is LQKENI in the germline V gene. After removal of 3 bases from V and 6 bases from J, the junction contained 12 bases not matched to a gene. This CDR3 contains 16 residues. CDR3 amino acids: CASSPLSGSELKTQYF. Written as DNA, the CDR3 is TGTGCCAGCTCACCCCTCAGCGGGAGCGAGCTTAAGACCCAGTACTTC.

J is TRBJ2-7 and V is TRBV7-2; 13 nucleotides match TRBD2. Germline CDR1 reads SGHTA; CDR2 reads FQGNSA. The CDR3 extends over 18 amino acids. With 5 bases clipped from V and 2 bases from J, the junction kept 12 bases outside the gene matches. The CDR3 sequence is CASSLMLQGLAGTYEQYF. The CDR3 DNA reads TGTGCCAGCAGCCTCATGCTTCAGGGACTAGCGGGAACCTACGAGCAGTACTTC.

The V and J genes are TRBV27 and TRBJ2-7; 7 bases match TRBD1. The CDR3 loop spans 17 amino acids. The V gene end was trimmed by 2 bases and the J gene end by 1 base; junction bases not matched to a gene: 11. Germline V gives CDR1 MNHEY, CDR2 SMNVEV (reference sequence). This chain's CDR3 is CASSLGSRGGSSYEQYF. The DNA of the CDR3 is TGTGCCAGCAGTTTAGGGAGTAGAGGGGGCTCGTCCTACGAGCAGTACTTC.

The rearrangement uses TRBV28 and TRBJ2-5, with a weak D call TRBD2 (6 bases). CDR1 is MDHEN and CDR2 is SYDVKM in the germline V gene. The CDR3 extends over 15 amino acids. Trimming removed 1 base at V and 2 bases at J, with 11 bases between. CDR3 nucleotide sequence: TGTGCCAGCAGTTTATCGGGGGTCTCGCAAGAGACCCAGTACTTC. This encodes CASSLSGVSQETQYF.

V usage is TRBV13 and J usage is TRBJ2-2, with D unresolved. Trimming shortened V by 10 bases and J by 8 bases, and 17 bases separated the two germline ends. This CDR3 comprises 13 residues. Germline loops: CDR1 PRHDT, CDR2 FYEKMQ (reference sequence). The CDR3 DNA sequence: TGTGCCACCAAAGGGTTGGGATCGGGGGAGCTGTTTTTT. Its translation: CATKGLGSGELFF.

This clone was counted a single time. The rearrangement links TRBV5-1 to TRBJ2-3, with a tentative D call TRBD2 (5 bases). Germline loops: CDR1 SGHRS, CDR2 YFSETQ. Trimming stripped 4 bases from V and 4 bases from J, with 13 bases between. CDR3 length equals 14 residues. The CDR3 bases are TGCGCCAGCAGCCCCTCTTCCGGGGCAGATACGCAGTATTTT. Amino acids: CASSPSSGADTQYF.